A selection of T cell receptor beta chains follows, all from one sample in a study of OX40 agonist ivuxolimab in advanced cancers. Measured with immunoSEQ multiplex PCR; TCRdb has only the in-frame clones, and not every one. The repertoire holds fewer than 80,000 clones, with roughly nine tenths as singletons. The sample in question was CD4+ or CD8+ T cells sorted from blood, obtained in a trial of the OX40 agonist ivuxolimab. These receptors were taken from an adult with an advanced solid tumor such as melanoma, head and neck, liver or kidney cancer. The CDR3 runs from the conserved cysteine through the conserved F or W. The D gene is left open where the match is weak.

TRBD2	TRBV27	TRBJ2-5	CASRFLAGFQETQYF
TRBD1	TRBV7-9	TRBJ2-5	CASSGSGQGSHTVLETQYF
-	TRBV5-1	TRBJ2-5	CASSPGRGFGQETQYF
TRBD1	TRBV7-9	TRBJ2-3	CASSLTGGGTDTQYF
-	TRBV4-2	TRBJ2-7	CASSQAGAYEQYF
-	TRBV7-9	TRBJ1-1	CASSPYKLFEAFF
-	TRBV5-4	TRBJ1-1	CASSSNQPTTEAFF
TRBD2	TRBV7-2	TRBJ2-7	CASKVAGWDEQYF
-	TRBV2	TRBJ1-5	CASSDTQPQHF
TRBD1	TRBV5-4	TRBJ2-5	CASSSGQSLQETQYF
-	TRBV5-5	TRBJ1-2	CASSLAGRSLYGYTF
-	TRBV29-1	TRBJ1-6	CSHGQPYNSPLHF
TRBD2	TRBV19	TRBJ2-3	CASRDGLAGPTDTQYF
-	TRBV19	TRBJ1-1	CASSMDRNTEAFF
-	TRBV7-3	TRBJ2-7	CASSPGTATYEQYF
-	TRBV19	TRBJ1-2	CASRLENYYGYTF
-	TRBV6-1	TRBJ2-5	CASSHGIETQYF
TRBD1	TRBV5-5	TRBJ1-5	CASSFGQGNQPQHF
TRBD1	TRBV10-3	TRBJ1-2	CASSYRRTGGGYGYTF
-	TRBV7-2	TRBJ1-2	CASSPTSQNYGYTF
-	TRBV5-4	TRBJ2-1	CASSPSSYNEQFF
TRBD2	TRBV18	TRBJ2-3	CASSRLAPDTQYF
-	TRBV7-3	TRBJ2-1	CASSLIGEHYNEQFF
-	TRBV7-9	TRBJ1-1	CASSLRRSNTEAFF
-	TRBV2	TRBJ2-7	CASSEDSYSYEQYF
TRBD2	TRBV15	TRBJ2-2	CATSRGSGRVPNTGELFF
-	TRBV6-5	TRBJ1-1	CASSPPGGVNTEAFF
TRBD1	TRBV5-5	TRBJ1-2	CASSFTGGYGYTF
-	TRBV28	TRBJ1-4	CASSPSTEKLFF
TRBD1	TRBV7-8	TRBJ2-6	CASTTTGNSGANVLTF
-	TRBV7-8	TRBJ2-7	CASSLADGLSSYEQYF
-	TRBV7-9	TRBJ1-4	CASSLTLLGEKLFF
-	TRBV6-5	TRBJ1-4	CATSRGGDEKLFF
-	TRBV5-1	TRBJ2-5	CASSLGAGRGQETQYF
-	TRBV5-1	TRBJ2-2	CASSLEPGTLRFGELFF
TRBD1	TRBV7-2	TRBJ2-7	CASSPRTGGYEQYF
TRBD2	TRBV4-1	TRBJ2-7	CASSPWGLAGGQDSYEQYF
-	TRBV5-4	TRBJ1-4	CASSLSGFEKLFF
-	TRBV7-2	TRBJ1-5	CASSPAGRQPQHF
TRBD1	TRBV25-1	TRBJ2-7	CASSGWNRGDYEQYF
-	TRBV7-2	TRBJ2-7	CASSLGVGAYEQYF